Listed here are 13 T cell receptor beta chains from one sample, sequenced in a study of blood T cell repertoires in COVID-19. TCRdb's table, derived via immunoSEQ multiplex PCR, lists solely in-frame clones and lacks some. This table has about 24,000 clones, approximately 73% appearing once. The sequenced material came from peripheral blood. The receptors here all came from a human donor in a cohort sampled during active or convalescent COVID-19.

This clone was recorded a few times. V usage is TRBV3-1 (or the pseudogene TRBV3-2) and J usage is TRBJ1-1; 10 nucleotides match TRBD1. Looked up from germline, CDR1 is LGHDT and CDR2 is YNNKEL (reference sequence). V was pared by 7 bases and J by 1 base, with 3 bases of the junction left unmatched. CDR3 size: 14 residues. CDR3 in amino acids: CASIRQGANTEAFF. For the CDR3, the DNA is TGTGCCAGCATCCGACAGGGGGCGAACACTGAAGCTTTCTTT.

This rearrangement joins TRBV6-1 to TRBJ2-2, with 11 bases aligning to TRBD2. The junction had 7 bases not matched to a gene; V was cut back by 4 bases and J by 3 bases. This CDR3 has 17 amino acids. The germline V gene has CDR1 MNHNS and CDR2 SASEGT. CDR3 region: CASSATTSGTDTGELFF. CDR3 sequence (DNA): TGTGCCAGCAGTGCCACGACTAGCGGGACGGACACCGGGGAGCTGTTTTTT.

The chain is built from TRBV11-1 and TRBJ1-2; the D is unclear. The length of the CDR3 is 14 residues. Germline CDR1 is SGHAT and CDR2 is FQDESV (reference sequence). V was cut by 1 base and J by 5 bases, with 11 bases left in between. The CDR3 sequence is CASSLEVGPYGYTF. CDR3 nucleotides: TGTGCCAGCAGCTTAGAGGTGGGCCCGTATGGCTACACCTTC.

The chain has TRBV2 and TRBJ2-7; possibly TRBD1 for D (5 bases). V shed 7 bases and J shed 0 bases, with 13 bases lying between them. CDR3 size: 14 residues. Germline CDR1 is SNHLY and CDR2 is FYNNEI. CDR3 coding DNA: TGTGCCAGCAAAGTTAACGGACACTCCTACGAGCAGTACTTC. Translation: CASKVNGHSYEQYF.

The chain's CDR3 is CACTLRLAEQYF. CDR3 sequence (DNA): TGTGCCTGTACCCTTCGACTCGCCGAGCAGTACTTC. V usage is TRBV30 and J usage is TRBJ2-7; D uncertain. CDR1 is GTSNPN, CDR2 SVGIG, per germline (reference sequence). Trimming stripped 6 bases from V and 6 bases from J, with 15 bases between. The CDR3 covers 12 residues.

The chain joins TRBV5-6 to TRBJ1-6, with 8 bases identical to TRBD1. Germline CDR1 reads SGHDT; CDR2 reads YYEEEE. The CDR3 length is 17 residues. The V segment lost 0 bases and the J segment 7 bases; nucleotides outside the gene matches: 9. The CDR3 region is CASSLGQGAVRNSPLHF. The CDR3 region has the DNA TGTGCCAGCAGCTTGGGGCAGGGGGCGGTAAGGAATTCACCCCTCCACTTT.

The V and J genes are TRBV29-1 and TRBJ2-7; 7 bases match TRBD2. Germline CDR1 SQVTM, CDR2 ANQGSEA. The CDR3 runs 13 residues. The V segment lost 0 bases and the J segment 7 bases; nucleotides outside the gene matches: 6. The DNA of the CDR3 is TGCAGCGTTGAAGATTCTCGGCGGGGGGAGCAGTACTTC. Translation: CSVEDSRRGEQYF.

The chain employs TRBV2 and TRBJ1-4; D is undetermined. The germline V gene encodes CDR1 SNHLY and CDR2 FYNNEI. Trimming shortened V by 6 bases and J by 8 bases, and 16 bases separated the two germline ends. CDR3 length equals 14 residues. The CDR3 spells CASSRVREVEKLFF. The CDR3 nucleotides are TGTGCCAGCAGCCGTGTGAGGGAGGTCGAAAAACTGTTTTTT.

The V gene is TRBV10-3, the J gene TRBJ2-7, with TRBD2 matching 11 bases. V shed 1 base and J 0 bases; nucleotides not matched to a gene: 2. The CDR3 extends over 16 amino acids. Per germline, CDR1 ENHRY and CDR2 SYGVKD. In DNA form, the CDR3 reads TGTGCCATCAGTGAGTTTAGCGGGGGGGCCTCCTACGAGCAGTACTTC. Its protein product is CAISEFSGGASYEQYF.

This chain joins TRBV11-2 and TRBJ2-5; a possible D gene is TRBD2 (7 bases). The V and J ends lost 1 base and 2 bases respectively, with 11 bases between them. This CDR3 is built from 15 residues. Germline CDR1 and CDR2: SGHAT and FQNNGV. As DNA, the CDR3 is TGTGCCAGCAGCTTAGCGGGGGGCCGACAAGAGACCCAGTACTTC. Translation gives CASSLAGGRQETQYF.

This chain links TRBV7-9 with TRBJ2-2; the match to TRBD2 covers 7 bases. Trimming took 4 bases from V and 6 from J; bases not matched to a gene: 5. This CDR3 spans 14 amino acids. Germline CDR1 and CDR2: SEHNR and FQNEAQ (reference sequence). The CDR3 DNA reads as TGTGCCAGCAGCTGGACTAGTTCATCCGGGGAGCTGTTTTTT. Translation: CASSWTSSSGELFF.

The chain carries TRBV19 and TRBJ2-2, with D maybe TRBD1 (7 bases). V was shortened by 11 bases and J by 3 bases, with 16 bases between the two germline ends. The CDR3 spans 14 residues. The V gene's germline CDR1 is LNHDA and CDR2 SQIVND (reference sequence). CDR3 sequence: CAGGRQGDTGELFF. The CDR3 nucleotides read TGTGCCGGAGGGAGGCAGGGGGACACCGGGGAGCTGTTTTTT.

DNA for the CDR3: TGTGCCAGCAGCGTGCGGGTAGCGGCCAAAAACATTCAGTACTTC. Its translation is CASSVRVAAKNIQYF. The V call is TRBV5-6, the J call TRBJ2-4, with D possibly matching TRBD2 (5 bases). Germline CDR1 SGHDT, CDR2 YYEEEE. Trimming stripped 4 bases from V and 1 base from J, with 12 bases between. The CDR3 contains 15 residues.